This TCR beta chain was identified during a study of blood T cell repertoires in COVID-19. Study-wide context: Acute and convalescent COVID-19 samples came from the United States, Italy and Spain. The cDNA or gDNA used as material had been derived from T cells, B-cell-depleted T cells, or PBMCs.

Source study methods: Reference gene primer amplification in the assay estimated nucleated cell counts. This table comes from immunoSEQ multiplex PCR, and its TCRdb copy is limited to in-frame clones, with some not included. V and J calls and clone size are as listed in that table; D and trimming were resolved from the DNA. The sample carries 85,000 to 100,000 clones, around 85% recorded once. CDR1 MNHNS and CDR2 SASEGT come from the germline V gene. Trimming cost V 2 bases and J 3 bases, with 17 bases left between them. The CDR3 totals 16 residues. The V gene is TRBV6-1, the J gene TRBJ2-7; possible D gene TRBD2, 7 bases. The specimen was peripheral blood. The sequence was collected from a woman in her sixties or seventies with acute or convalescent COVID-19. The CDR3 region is CASSESGMGGHYEQYF. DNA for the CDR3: TGTGCCAGCAGTGAATCCGGGATGGGGGGGCACTACGAGCAGTACTTC.